Listed below are T cell receptor beta chains from one sample, sequenced in a study of CD8 T cells in ankylosing spondylitis. TCRdb redid the calling of the 5' RACE reads with MiXCR, one entry per CDR3 protein. The sample includes approximately 24,000 distinct CDR3 sequences, over 10% of them seen just once. Sequences were obtained from blood. These receptors came from a male donor with ankylosing spondylitis or in good health (not recorded which). The CDR3 runs from the conserved cysteine through the conserved F or W. D genes are given only for firm matches. A row's size may be missing; if present it is once, few, many or a size class.

abundance | d_gene | len | j_gene | v_gene | CDR3aa | CDR3nt
many | NA | 15 | TRBJ1-1 | TRBV5-1 | CASSLLWAGNTEAFF | TGCGCCAGCAGCTTATTATGGGCAGGGAACACTGAAGCTTTCTTT
many | TRBD2 | 13 | TRBJ2-1 | TRBV29-1 | CSVQRGGNNEQFF | TGCAGCGTCCAGCGGGGGGGCAACAATGAGCAGTTCTTC
many | NA | 15 | TRBJ2-7 | TRBV28 | CASSARTDYAYEQYF | TGTGCCAGCAGTGCGCGGACGGACTACGCGTACGAGCAGTACTTC
few | TRBD2 | 14 | TRBJ2-3 | TRBV10-2 | CASSETQRGPEQYF | TGCGCCAGCAGTGAGACCCAGCGGGGTCCGGAGCAGTATTTT
many | TRBD2 | 18 | TRBJ2-3 | TRBV6-5 | CASSPRLAGGPSTDTQYF | TGTGCCAGCAGCCCCCGGCTAGCGGGGGGGCCGAGCACAGATACGCAGTATTTT
many | NA | 16 | TRBJ1-3 | TRBV5-1 | CASSLGLSGIGNTIYF | TGCGCCAGCAGCTTGGGTCTCTCAGGGATTGGAAACACCATATATTTT
NA | NA | 16 | TRBJ2-2 | TRBV7-8 | CASSLSWGSNTGELFF | TGTGCCAGCAGCTTAAGTTGGGGGAGCAACACCGGGGAGCTGTTTTTT
few | NA | 15 | TRBJ2-1 | TRBV28 | CASRNGAVSYNEQFF | TGTGCCAGCAGGAACGGAGCGGTCTCCTACAATGAGCAGTTCTTC
few | TRBD2 | 15 | TRBJ2-5 | TRBV7-2 | CASSLATSGGETQYF | TGTGCCAGCAGCTTAGCGACTAGCGGGGGGGAGACCCAGTACTTC
NA | NA | 13 | TRBJ2-3 | TRBV21-1 | CASTRGTGDTQYF | TGTGCCAGCACCAGAGGGACGGGAGATACGCAGTATTTT
many | NA | 13 | TRBJ2-3 | TRBV6-2/TRBV6-3 | CASSYSTTDTQYF | TGTGCCAGCAGTTACTCGACTACAGATACGCAGTATTTT
few | TRBD2 | 14 | TRBJ2-3 | TRBV3-1 | CASSQGLATDTQYF | TGTGCCAGCAGCCAAGGACTAGCCACAGATACGCAGTATTTT
NA | TRBD1 | 14 | TRBJ2-5 | TRBV2 | CASRPLRQGETQYF | TGTGCCAGCAGACCACTCAGACAGGGGGAGACCCAGTACTTC
NA | TRBD1 | 14 | TRBJ2-1 | TRBV20-1 | CRVDRGYSYNEQFF | TGCAGGGTAGACAGGGGGTATTCCTACAATGAGCAGTTCTTC
few | NA | 11 | TRBJ2-1 | TRBV12-3/TRBV12-4 | CASSLGTEQFF | TGTGCCAGCAGTTTAGGTACTGAGCAGTTCTTC
many | TRBD1 | 13 | TRBJ1-2 | TRBV20-1 | CSAFGTGAEGYTF | TGCAGTGCGTTCGGGACAGGGGCAGAGGGCTACACCTTC
NA | NA | 13 | TRBJ2-7 | TRBV7-9 | CASSPRTAYEQYF | TGTGCCAGCAGCCCCCGGACGGCGTACGAGCAGTACTTC
medium-sized | NA | 13 | TRBJ2-1 | TRBV20-1 | CSARARSYNEQFF | TGCAGTGCTAGAGCTCGCTCCTACAATGAGCAGTTCTTC
many | NA | 13 | TRBJ2-3 | TRBV28 | CASQVDRTNTQYF | TGTGCCAGCCAAGTGGACCGGACTAATACGCAGTATTTT
NA | NA | 14 | TRBJ1-4 | TRBV12-3/TRBV12-4 | CASSLTRGNEKLFF | TGTGCCAGCAGTCTCACCCGGGGGAATGAAAAACTGTTTTTT
few | TRBD1 | 15 | TRBJ2-3 | TRBV10-3 | CAISLKGAGTDTQYF | TGTGCCATCAGCTTAAAGGGGGCTGGGACAGATACGCAGTATTTT
many | NA | 14 | TRBJ2-1 | TRBV6-2/TRBV6-3 | CASSYHTMNNEQFF | TGTGCCAGCAGTTACCACACGATGAACAATGAGCAGTTCTTC
many | NA | 14 | TRBJ2-2 | TRBV6-1 | CASRRLTGAGELFF | TGTGCCAGCCGCCGACTAACGGGTGCCGGGGAGCTGTTTTTT
many | NA | 14 | TRBJ2-5 | TRBV7-2 | CASSLKTSQETQYF | TGTGCCAGCAGCTTAAAGACATCTCAAGAGACCCAGTACTTC
few | NA | 16 | TRBJ1-1 | TRBV7-2 | CASSLDPGTGNTEAFF | TGTGCCAGCAGCTTAGACCCTGGGACTGGGAACACTGAAGCTTTCTTT
many | NA | 13 | TRBJ2-2 | TRBV20-1 | CSARDGANGELFF | TGCAGTGCTAGAGATGGGGCAAATGGGGAGCTGTTTTTT
NA | TRBD2 | 15 | TRBJ2-1 | TRBV4-2 | CASSLSGGTYNEQFF | TGTGCCAGCAGTCTTAGCGGGGGGACCTACAATGAGCAGTTCTTC
many | TRBD1 | 15 | TRBJ2-1 | TRBV7-9 | CASRTTGTGLDEQFF | TGTGCCAGCAGAACAACCGGGACAGGGCTCGATGAGCAGTTCTTC
many | NA | 12 | TRBJ1-4 | TRBV20-1 | CSASLVREKLFF | TGCAGTGCTAGCCTTGTTCGGGAAAAACTGTTTTTT
many | TRBD1 | 14 | TRBJ2-2 | TRBV24-1 | CATKGALGTGELFF | TGTGCCACCAAGGGGGCGCTCGGCACCGGGGAGCTGTTTTTT
many | TRBD2 | 15 | TRBJ2-1 | TRBV20-1 | CSARDAASGYNEQFF | TGCAGTGCTAGGGATGCGGCTAGCGGATACAATGAGCAGTTCTTC
many | TRBD1 | 16 | TRBJ2-2 | TRBV24-1 | CATSDLTQGLSGELFF | TGTGCCACCAGTGATTTGACACAGGGGTTGTCCGGGGAGCTGTTTTTT
many | NA | 13 | TRBJ2-2 | TRBV18 | CASSPPNTGELFF | TGTGCCAGCTCACCACCGAACACCGGGGAGCTGTTTTTT
few | NA | 14 | TRBJ2-1 | TRBV19 | CASSIQNRFNEQFF | TGTGCCAGTAGTATACAGAACAGATTCAATGAGCAGTTCTTC
few | NA | 11 | TRBJ2-5 | TRBV6-2/TRBV6-3 | CASSPRGTQYF | TGTGCCAGCAGTCCGCGGGGGACCCAGTACTTC
many | NA | 14 | TRBJ2-7 | TRBV28 | CASMAADSSYEQYF | TGTGCCAGCATGGCAGCAGATAGCTCCTACGAGCAGTACTTC
NA | NA | 15 | TRBJ1-5 | TRBV9 | CASSTGQGAGRPQHF | TGTGCCAGCAGCACCGGCCAAGGGGCCGGGCGGCCCCAGCATTTT
many | NA | 13 | TRBJ2-7 | TRBV20-1 | CSATGTRAYEQYF | TGCAGTGCTACAGGAACCAGGGCCTACGAGCAGTACTTC
many | TRBD2 | 13 | TRBJ2-1 | TRBV28 | CAIKGGLASEQFF | TGTGCCATCAAAGGGGGACTAGCTAGTGAGCAGTTCTTC
many | NA | 15 | TRBJ2-1 | TRBV6-4 | CASSPSPLVYNEQFF | TGTGCCAGCAGCCCTAGCCCCCTAGTCTACAATGAGCAGTTCTTC
many | NA | 14 | TRBJ2-1 | TRBV3-1 | CASSQVREGSEQFF | TGTGCCAGCAGCCAAGTGAGGGAAGGGAGTGAGCAGTTCTTC
many | NA | 13 | TRBJ2-5 | TRBV29-1 | CSVKNWVEETQYF | TGCAGCGTAAAGAACTGGGTGGAAGAGACCCAGTACTTC
NA | NA | 16 | TRBJ2-2 | TRBV5-1 | CASSLATVLNTGELFF | TGCGCCAGCAGCTTGGCAACGGTACTCAACACCGGGGAGCTGTTTTTT
NA | NA | 16 | TRBJ2-2 | TRBV4-3 | CASSQDMGERTGELFF | TGCGCCAGCAGCCAAGATATGGGAGAGCGGACCGGGGAGCTGTTTTTT
many | NA | 11 | TRBJ1-2 | TRBV20-1 | CSASYSAGYTF | TGCAGTGCTAGCTATTCGGCGGGCTACACCTTC
NA | NA | 13 | TRBJ2-1 | TRBV27 | CASSFQSYNEQFF | TGTGCCAGCAGTTTCCAGAGCTACAATGAGCAGTTCTTC
many | NA | 14 | TRBJ2-2 | TRBV11-2 | CASSLGTHTGELFF | TGTGCCAGCAGCTTAGGGACTCACACCGGGGAGCTGTTTTTT